In its sample, the clone carrying this T cell receptor beta chain was seen many times. What it recognizes is unknown. This specimen comes from a study of neurological immune-mediated disorders. Between the trimmed V and J ends, which lost 5 bases and 11 bases, there was a span of 15 bases. CDR3 size: 12 residues. CDR1 SEHNR and CDR2 FQNEAQ come from the germline V gene (reference sequence). As for time point: longitudinal time-point 3. Broader study findings: The greatest degree of TCR clonal expansion was observed in HTLV-1-associated myelopathy, with the lowest in multiple sclerosis, below that of healthy controls.

Synthesis of cDNA used 5'RACE (with 10-nucleotide random UMIs). TCRdb ran MiXCR on the 5' RACE reads and lists one entry per CDR3 protein. This table holds approximately 80,000 distinct CDR3 sequences, 4.3% found once. The sequencing input was PBMCs. This receptor was obtained from a woman aged 55-75 years with multiple sclerosis. The chain employs TRBV7-9 and TRBJ1-1; D ambiguous. The DNA of the CDR3 is TGTGCCAGCAGCCTGACGCTCCTTGGGGCTTTCTTT. Translation gives CASSLTLLGAFF.